Each of the 27 T cell receptor beta chains below was sequenced from the same sample in a study of cytomegalovirus exposure and HLA in healthy donors. The primer mix had 60 Vbeta and 13 Jbeta primers. TCRdb's table, derived via immunoSEQ multiplex PCR, lists solely in-frame clones and lacks some. This table has some 120,000 clones, roughly 78% appearing once. Sequenced material: PBMCs. These receptors were taken from a man aged 30 to 45 in good health and CMV-seronegative.

This chain joins TRBV7-9 and TRBJ2-5; the D is unclear. Per germline, CDR1 SEHNR and CDR2 FQNEAQ (reference sequence). The CDR3 runs 12 residues. The CDR3 DNA reads TGTGCGGTCGAGGCCCGACAAGAGACCCAGTACTTC. Its translation is CAVEARQETQYF.

The V gene is TRBV5-1, the J gene TRBJ1-6, with TRBD1 matching 8 bases. Germline CDR1 is SGHRS and CDR2 is YFSETQ. V trimming: 3 bases; J trimming: 7 bases; junction bases outside the gene matches: 9. The CDR3 consists of 16 residues. CDR3 residues: CASSSRSTGANSPLHF. CDR3 in DNA: TGCGCCAGCAGCTCCCGATCGACAGGGGCAAATTCACCCCTCCACTTT.

The genes are TRBV5-6 and TRBJ1-4; D might be TRBD1 (6 bases). The CDR3 is 17 residues long. Germline V gives CDR1 SGHDT, CDR2 YYEEEE. Trimming pared 4 bases from V and 0 bases from J, leaving 16 bases between. CDR3 protein: CASSRTGIGATNEKLFF. The DNA of the CDR3 is TGTGCCAGCAGCCGAACAGGGATTGGGGCAACTAATGAAAAACTGTTTTTT.

A few counts support this clone. The chain couples TRBV28 to TRBJ1-2; D gene ambiguous. The CDR3 has 13 residues. V was cut by 6 bases and J by 1 base, with 9 bases left in between. CDR1 and CDR2 (germline): MDHEN, SYDVKM. The chain's CDR3 is CASRQSLNYGYTF. CDR3 bases: TGTGCCAGCAGACAATCCCTTAACTATGGCTACACCTTC.

This chain joins TRBV27 and TRBJ2-7; no firm D call. V gave up 0 bases and J gave up 2 bases, with 5 bases separating them. The CDR3 has 13 amino acids. CDR1 is MNHEY and CDR2 is SMNVEV in the germline V gene (reference sequence). The DNA of the CDR3 is TGTGCCAGCAGTTTATCCTCTGCCTACGAGCAGTACTTC. The encoded protein is CASSLSSAYEQYF.

The chain combines TRBV4-3 with TRBJ2-1, with 7 bases lining up with TRBD2. CDR1 and CDR2 from the germline V gene are LGHNA and YSLEER. Trimming cost V 0 bases and J 2 bases; bases outside gene matches: 10. The CDR3 has 18 residues. This CDR3 reads CASSQDFMASGTYNEQFF. CDR3 sequence (DNA): TGCGCCAGCAGCCAAGATTTTATGGCTAGCGGAACCTACAATGAGCAGTTCTTC.

J is TRBJ1-3 and V is TRBV30; D uncertain. Germline lookup yields CDR1 GTSNPN and CDR2 SVGIG (reference sequence). The V end lost 5 bases, the J end lost 7 bases, and 15 bases lay between the germline ends. The CDR3 has 13 residues. In DNA, the CDR3 is TGTGCCTGGGACTTAAACCCCGGGAACACCATATATTTT. It translates to CAWDLNPGNTIYF.

The chain combines TRBV7-2 with TRBJ2-5; TRBD2 aligns across 7 bases. V gave up 4 bases and J gave up 5 bases; unmatched junction bases: 4. CDR3 length equals 13 residues. The germline CDR1 and CDR2 sequences are SGHTA and FQGNSA. The CDR3 spells CASSWGGIETQYF. The CDR3 DNA reads TGTGCCAGCAGCTGGGGGGGAATTGAGACCCAGTACTTC. The variable domain in full, completed from reference TRBV7-2 and TRBJ2-5, reads GAGVSQSPSNKVTEKGKDVELRCDPISGHTALYWYRQSLGQGLEFLIYFQGNSAPDKSGLPSDRFSAERTGGSVSTLTIQRTQQEDSAVYLCASSWGGIETQYFGPGTRLLVL.

This chain connects TRBV7-9 to TRBJ2-3; D may be TRBD1 (6 bases). CDR3 length equals 15 residues. CDR1 is SEHNR and CDR2 is FQNEAQ in the germline V gene (reference sequence). Trimming removed 1 base from V and 4 bases from J, with 12 bases in between. CDR3 sequence reads: CASSLDLSGADTQYF. The CDR3 region has the DNA TGTGCCAGCAGCTTAGACCTCTCAGGGGCAGATACGCAGTATTTT.

The V gene is TRBV7-6, the J gene TRBJ2-3; 7 nucleotides match TRBD2. The germline gives CDR1 SGHVS, CDR2 FNYEAQ. V shed 5 bases and J 6 bases; nucleotides not matched to a gene: 8. The CDR3 contains 14 residues. CDR3 region: CASSPSGGRDTQYF. DNA of the CDR3: TGTGCCAGCAGCCCTTCGGGGGGAAGGGATACGCAGTATTTT.

The rearrangement links TRBV18 to TRBJ2-7; 7 nucleotides agree with TRBD1. The germline CDR1 and CDR2 sequences are KGHSH and LQKENI. The CDR3 consists of 15 residues. V lost 5 bases, J lost 0 bases, and 7 bases stayed unmatched. CDR3 sequence (DNA): TGTGCCAGCTCAACCACGACAGGGAGCTCCTACGAGCAGTACTTC. Protein product: CASSTTTGSSYEQYF.

J is TRBJ2-5 and V is TRBV27, with 11 bases matching TRBD2. CDR3 size: 15 residues. V shed 6 bases, J shed 4 bases, and the junction held 7 bases outside the gene matches. From germline, CDR1 is MNHEY and CDR2 SMNVEV (reference sequence). The CDR3 region has the DNA TGTGCCAGCAGACCTAGACTAGCGGGAACAGAGACCCAGTACTTC. Encoded protein: CASRPRLAGTETQYF.

The chain recombines TRBV29-1 with TRBJ2-3; D ambiguous. Looked up from germline, CDR1 is SQVTM and CDR2 is ANQGSEA. The V end lost 2 bases, the J end lost 5 bases, and 17 bases lay between the germline ends. The CDR3 contains 15 residues. CDR3 protein: CSVEHLTSPGDTQYF. In DNA, the CDR3 is TGCAGCGTTGAACACCTTACTTCACCGGGAGATACGCAGTATTTT.

CDR3 DNA sequence: TGTGCCAGCAGTAGTGCTGGAAGGAGAGGCTACACCTTC. This translates into CASSSAGRRGYTF. The chain carries TRBV6-1 and TRBJ1-2; D gene ambiguous. The germline gives CDR1 MNHNS, CDR2 SASEGT. The CDR3 sequence is 13 residues long. Trimming took 5 bases from V and 8 from J, leaving 15 bases between them.

This sequence joins TRBV19 and TRBJ2-2; 9 nucleotides match TRBD1. The CDR3 is 15 amino acids. Unmatched junction bases numbered 8, after V lost 10 bases and J lost 2 bases. CDR1 LNHDA and CDR2 SQIVND come from the germline V gene (reference sequence). The CDR3 region is CATAPGQGNTGELFF. The CDR3 DNA follows: TGTGCCACCGCCCCGGGACAGGGCAACACCGGGGAGCTGTTTTTT.

The J gene is TRBJ1-3, the V gene TRBV9; 10 bases are a match to TRBD1. Per the germline V gene, CDR1 is SGDLS and CDR2 is YYNGEE. The CDR3 is made up of 16 amino acids. The ends lost 3 bases at V and 0 bases at J; junction bases unmatched: 3. CDR3 amino acids: CASSEGQGSSGNTIYF. Here the CDR3 DNA reads TGTGCCAGCAGCGAGGGACAGGGGAGCTCTGGAAACACCATATATTTT. The whole variable domain, remainder taken from reference TRBV9 and TRBJ1-3, is DSGVTQTPKHLITATGQRVTLRCSPRSGDLSVYWYQQSLDQGLQFLIQYYNGEERAKGNILERFSAQQFPDLHSELNLSSLELGDSALYFCASSEGQGSSGNTIYFGEGSWLTVV.

This clone was picked up a small number of times. The V gene is TRBV6-1, the J gene TRBJ1-1, with D possibly TRBD1 on 5 matching bases. Germline V gives CDR1 MNHNS, CDR2 SASEGT. V shed 1 base and J shed 1 base, with 10 bases lying between them. The CDR3 extends over 15 amino acids. The chain's CDR3 is CASSEGGLGNTEAFF. CDR3 DNA sequence: TGTGCCAGCAGTGAAGGGGGACTGGGGAACACTGAAGCTTTCTTT.

This clone was observed once. The chain combines TRBV19 with TRBJ1-5, with a tentative D call TRBD1 (6 bases). This CDR3 has 12 amino acids. Germline CDR1 and CDR2: LNHDA and SQIVND (reference sequence). Trimming removed 8 bases at V and 7 bases at J, with 12 bases between. In DNA form, the CDR3 reads TGTGCCAGTGGCACAGGGAACCAGCCCCAGCATTTT. Amino acids: CASGTGNQPQHF. Combining the CDR3 with reference TRBV19 and TRBJ1-5 gives the whole variable domain DGGITQSPKYLFRKEGQNVTLSCEQNLNHDAMYWYRQDPGQGLRLIYYSQIVNDFQKGDIAEGYSVSREKKESFPLTVTSAQKNPTAFYLCASGTGNQPQHFGDGTRLSIL.

Note on this clone: The conserved phenylalanine or tryptophan is not found at the CDR3 terminus, so this likely reflects a read error. The DNA is left out, because the CDR3 cannot be placed on it with certainty; the CDR3 is given as TCRdb lists it. CDR3 loop: CASSNNGPIEL. The J gene is TRBJ2-7, the V gene TRBV6-5; the table gives TRBD1 as D, unverified against the DNA. Inclusive of both ends, the CDR3 amounts to 11 amino acids. Germline loops: CDR1 MNHEY, CDR2 SVGAGI.

V gene TRBV7-9 combines with J gene TRBJ2-1, with 9 bases that match TRBD1. The junction had 6 bases not matched to a gene; V was cut back by 4 bases and J by 8 bases. CDR3 size: 14 residues. The germline gives CDR1 SEHNR, CDR2 FQNEAQ (reference sequence). The CDR3 DNA is TGTGCCAGCAGCTCCAACAGGGACAGGGATGAGCAGTTCTTC. Protein product: CASSSNRDRDEQFF. The whole variable domain, remainder taken from reference TRBV7-9 and TRBJ2-1, is DTGVSQNPRHKITKRGQNVTFRCDPISEHNRLYWYRQTLGQGPEFLTYFQNEAQLEKSRLLSDRFSAERPKGSFSTLEIQRTEQGDSAMYLCASSSNRDRDEQFFGPGTRLTVL.

The chain couples TRBV6-1 to TRBJ2-3, with D perhaps TRBD1 (6 bases). CDR1 is MNHNS, CDR2 SASEGT, per germline. V shed 8 bases and J shed 1 base, with 13 bases lying between them. The CDR3 has 14 amino acids. The CDR3 sequence is CASRSRTGTDTQYF. As DNA, the CDR3 is TGTGCCAGCCGGAGTCGGACAGGCACAGATACGCAGTATTTT.

V gene TRBV7-9 combines with J gene TRBJ2-5, with D perhaps TRBD2 (5 bases). Trimming pared 2 bases from V and 0 bases from J, leaving 7 bases between. The CDR3 runs to 14 residues. Germline CDR1 and CDR2: SEHNR and FQNEAQ (reference sequence). CDR3 amino acids: CASSLTTNQETQYF. In nucleotides, the CDR3 is TGTGCCAGCAGCTTAACGACTAACCAAGAGACCCAGTACTTC.

This clone was recorded once. CDR3 sequence (DNA): TGTGCCAGCAGCCCTCGGGACTCCCCGGGCTACGAGCAGTACTTC. Translated, it gives CASSPRDSPGYEQYF. The chain has TRBV27 and TRBJ2-7; weak D call: TRBD2 (6 bases). V gave up 6 bases and J gave up 3 bases, with 18 bases separating them. This CDR3 has 15 residues. Germline CDR1 and CDR2: MNHEY and SMNVEV (reference sequence).

This clone was recorded once. This chain uses TRBV29-1 with TRBJ2-1; D is undetermined. Germline V gene lookup returns CDR1 SQVTM and CDR2 ANQGSEA. V gave up 0 bases and J gave up 6 bases, with 15 bases separating them. CDR3 length: 15 residues. CDR3: CSVEESTKFLNEQFF. The CDR3 DNA reads TGCAGCGTTGAAGAGTCTACCAAGTTCCTCAATGAGCAGTTCTTC.

The chain is built from TRBV30 and TRBJ2-7, with D possibly TRBD2 on 6 matching bases. The CDR3 has 15 amino acids. V lost 3 bases to trimming and J lost 0 bases, with 15 bases between them. CDR1 is GTSNPN, CDR2 SVGIG, per germline (reference sequence). The CDR3 here is CAWRIISGVSYEQYF. As DNA, the CDR3 is TGTGCCTGGAGGATTATATCGGGGGTCTCCTACGAGCAGTACTTC.

This clone came up a few times. The genes are TRBV10-1 and TRBJ1-1; D is ambiguous. The CDR3 has 13 residues. The V gene's germline CDR1 is WNHNN and CDR2 SYGVQD (reference sequence). The V end was cut by 3 bases, the J end by 0 bases, with 5 bases between. The CDR3 nucleotides are TGCGCCAGCAGTGAAGCGGTGAACACTGAAGCTTTCTTT. Protein sequence: CASSEAVNTEAFF.

The chain has TRBV5-1 and TRBJ2-7; 9 bases fit TRBD1. The germline CDR1 and CDR2 sequences are SGHRS and YFSETQ. V shed 5 bases and J 3 bases; nucleotides not matched to a gene: 6. The CDR3 is 14 residues long. In DNA, the CDR3 is TGCGCCAGCAGACCGACAGGGGGAAGCTACGAGCAGTACTTC. Translated, it gives CASRPTGGSYEQYF.